This T cell receptor beta chain came from a study of shared clonotypes between healthy human individuals. CDR1 is MDHEN and CDR2 is SYDVKM in the germline V gene. The CDR3 sequence is 15 residues long. V was trimmed by 6 bases and J by 2 bases, leaving 17 bases between them. The repertoire was sequenced with immunoSEQ multiplex PCR; TCRdb's copy has only in-frame clones and lacks some. The sample lists hundreds of thousands of clones, 95% to 96% occurring once. The naive CD8 fraction comprised CD45RO-negative cells positively selected for CCR7 and excluded terminally differentiated effector memory CD45RA+ cells.

The sequenced material came from naive CD8+ T cells sorted from blood. This sequence joins TRBV28 and TRBJ2-7; D unclear. This TCR was sampled from a woman aged 30 to 39 in good health. DNA for the CDR3: TGTGCCAGCAGGGACGATAGGGTTGTAACCTACGAGCAGTACTTC. Translated, it gives CASRDDRVVTYEQYF.